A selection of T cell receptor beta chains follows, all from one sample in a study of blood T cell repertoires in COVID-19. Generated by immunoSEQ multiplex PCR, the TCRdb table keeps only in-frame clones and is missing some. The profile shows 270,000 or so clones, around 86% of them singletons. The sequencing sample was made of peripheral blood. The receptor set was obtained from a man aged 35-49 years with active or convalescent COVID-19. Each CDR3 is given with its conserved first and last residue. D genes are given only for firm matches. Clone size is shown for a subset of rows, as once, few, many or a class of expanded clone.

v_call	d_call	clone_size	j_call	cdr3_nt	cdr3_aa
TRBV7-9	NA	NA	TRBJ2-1	TGTGCCAGCAGCCCCGGCCAGGGCCAAGACAATGAGCAGTTCTTC	CASSPGQGQDNEQFF
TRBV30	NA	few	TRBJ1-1	TGTGCCTCCGCCTTCAGGGGACCTGAAGCTTTCTTT	CASAFRGPEAFF
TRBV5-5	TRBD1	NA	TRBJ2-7	TGTGCCAGCAGCCCCGGACAGGACTGGGAGCAGTACTTC	CASSPGQDWEQYF
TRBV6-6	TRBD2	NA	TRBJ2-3	TGTGCCAGCATGCAACTAGCGGGAGATAGCACAGATACGCAGTATTTT	CASMQLAGDSTDTQYF
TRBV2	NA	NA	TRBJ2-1	TGTGCCAGCATTGAGGTTCAGGGTCACAATGAGCAGTTCTTC	CASIEVQGHNEQFF
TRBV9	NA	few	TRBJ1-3	TGTGCCAGCAGCAGACGGGAAAGTGGATCTGTCTCTGGAAACACCATATATTTT	CASSRRESGSVSGNTIYF
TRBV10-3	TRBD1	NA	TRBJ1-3	TGTGCCACCAAAACCGCACAGGGGATGGCTGGAAACACCATATATTTT	CATKTAQGMAGNTIYF
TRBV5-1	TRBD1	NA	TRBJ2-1	TGCGCCAGCAGCCTGGTACAGGGGAATGAGCAGTTCTTC	CASSLVQGNEQFF
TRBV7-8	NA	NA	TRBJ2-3	TGTGCCAGCAGCTTAGGAGCGAGAGGCACAGATACGCAGTATTTT	CASSLGARGTDTQYF
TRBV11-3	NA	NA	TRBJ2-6	TGTGCCAGCAGCTGGAATTGGGACACTATCTGGGCTTCTGGGGCCAACGTCCTGACTTTC	CASSWNWDTIWASGANVLTF
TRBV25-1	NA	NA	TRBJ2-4	TGTGCCAGCAGTGATCTGGCCTCCGTCAACATTCAGTACTTC	CASSDLASVNIQYF
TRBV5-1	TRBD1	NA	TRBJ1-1	TGCGCCAGCAGCCTCCGGACAGGGATGAACACTGAAGCTTTCTTT	CASSLRTGMNTEAFF
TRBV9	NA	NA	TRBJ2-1	TGTGCCAGCAGCGTAGATATGGCGGGATTAGGGTCCTACAATGAGCAGTTCTTC	CASSVDMAGLGSYNEQFF
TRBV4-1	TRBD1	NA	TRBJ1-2	TGCGCCAGCAGCCACCACAGGGGGGATGGCTACACCTTC	CASSHHRGDGYTF
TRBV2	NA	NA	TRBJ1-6	TGTGCCAGCAGACTGGGGGGCTCCTATAATTCACCCCTCCACTTT	CASRLGGSYNSPLHF
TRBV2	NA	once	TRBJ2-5	TGTGCCAGCAGTGTGGGGAGCAGCTTCGGGACCCAGTACTTC	CASSVGSSFGTQYF
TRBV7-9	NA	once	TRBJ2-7	TGTGCCAGCAGCTTACACGGGGTGAGGGAGCAGTACTTC	CASSLHGVREQYF
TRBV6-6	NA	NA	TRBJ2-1	TGTGCCAGCAGTCCCCGCCTAATGGATGAGCAGTTCTTC	CASSPRLMDEQFF
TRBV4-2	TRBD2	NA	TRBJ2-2	TGTGCCAGCAGCGCGGGGGGACCAAACACCGGGGAGCTGTTTTTT	CASSAGGPNTGELFF